This T cell receptor (beta chain) was profiled in a study of blood T cells in healthy people across ages. A second PCR of 7 to 11 cycles used a sample-barcoded 5' primer and a J-beta primer mix. From the 5' RACE reads, TCRdb called clonotypes with MiXCR, one entry per CDR3 protein. The sample consists of about 1.7 million distinct CDR3 sequences, roughly 30% of them appearing once. The CDR3 covers 14 residues. V was cut by 4 bases and J by 0 bases, with 9 bases left in between. Germline assignment: CDR1 SGHVS and CDR2 FQNEAQ. General study points: Age advanced and TCR beta diversity per million T cells fell, roughly linearly. Leaving the PBMCs unsorted stopped any conclusive comparison of naive versus antigen-experienced cells.

Per sample, no less than 5.5 micrograms of total RNA were extracted. This clonotype was found a few times. Its antigen remains unknown. The source of this sequence is a woman under 40 in good health. Sequencing was carried out using blood. The J gene is TRBJ1-1, the V gene TRBV7-8, with no clear D. CDR3 sequence reads: CASSSIGVNTEAFF. CDR3 sequence (DNA): TGTGCCAGCAGCTCGATCGGGGTGAACACTGAAGCTTTCTTT.